Sequencing of this T cell receptor (beta chain) was carried out in a study of cytomegalovirus exposure and HLA in healthy donors. Whole-study results and caveats: Upon later analysis, TCR association rates were observed to vary by HLA locus, being highest for DRB1 and lowest for HLA-C.

The study ran its PCR with 60 Vbeta and 13 Jbeta primers. Some clones are missing from TCRdb's copy, which holds only in-frame ones; the method was immunoSEQ multiplex PCR. The repertoire table contains roughly 200,000 clones. As concerns this clone: The antigen remains undetermined.

The germline V gene has CDR1 MDHEN and CDR2 SYDVKM. Trimming removed 5 bases from V and 5 bases from J, with 13 bases in between. This CDR3 has 13 residues. Sequenced material: PBMCs. The gene calls are TRBV28 and TRBJ2-7; D possibly corresponds to TRBD2 (5 bases). The receptor was isolated from a man aged 30 to 45 in good health and CMV-seronegative. This CDR3 is CASSPLLDNEQYF. For the CDR3, the DNA is TGTGCCAGCAGTCCCTTACTAGACAACGAGCAGTACTTC.